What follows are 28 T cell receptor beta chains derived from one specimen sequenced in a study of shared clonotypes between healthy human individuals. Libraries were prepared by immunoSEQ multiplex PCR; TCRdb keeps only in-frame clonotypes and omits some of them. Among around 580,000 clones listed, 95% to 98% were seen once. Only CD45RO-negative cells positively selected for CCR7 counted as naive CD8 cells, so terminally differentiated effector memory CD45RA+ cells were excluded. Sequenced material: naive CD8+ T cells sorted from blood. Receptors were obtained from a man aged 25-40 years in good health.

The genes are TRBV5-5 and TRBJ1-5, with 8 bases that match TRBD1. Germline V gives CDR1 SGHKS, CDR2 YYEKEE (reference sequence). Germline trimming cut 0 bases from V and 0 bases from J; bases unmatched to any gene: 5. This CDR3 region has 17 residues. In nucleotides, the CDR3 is TGTGCCAGCAGCTTGGGTTTACAGGGGGATAGCAATCAGCCCCAGCATTTT. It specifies CASSLGLQGDSNQPQHF.

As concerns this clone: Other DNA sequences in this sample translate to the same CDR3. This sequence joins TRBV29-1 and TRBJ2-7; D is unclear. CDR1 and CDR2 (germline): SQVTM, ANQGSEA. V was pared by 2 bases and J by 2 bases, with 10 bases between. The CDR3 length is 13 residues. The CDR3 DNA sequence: TGCAGCGTTGAACGAGACACCCCCTACGAGCAGTACTTC. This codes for CSVERDTPYEQYF.

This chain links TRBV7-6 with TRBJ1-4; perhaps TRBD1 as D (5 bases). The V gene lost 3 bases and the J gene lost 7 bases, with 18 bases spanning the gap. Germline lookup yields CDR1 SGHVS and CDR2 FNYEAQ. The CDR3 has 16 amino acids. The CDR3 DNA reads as TGTGCCAGCAGCTTGGGGACGCCAGAGTACGGTGAAAAACTGTTTTTT. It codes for CASSLGTPEYGEKLFF.

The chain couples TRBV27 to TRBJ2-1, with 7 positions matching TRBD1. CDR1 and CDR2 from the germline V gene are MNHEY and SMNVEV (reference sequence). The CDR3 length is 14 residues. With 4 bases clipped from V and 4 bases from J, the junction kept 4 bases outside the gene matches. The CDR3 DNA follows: TGTGCCAGCAGTTACGGGACAGTTTACAATGAGCAGTTCTTC. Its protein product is CASSYGTVYNEQFF.

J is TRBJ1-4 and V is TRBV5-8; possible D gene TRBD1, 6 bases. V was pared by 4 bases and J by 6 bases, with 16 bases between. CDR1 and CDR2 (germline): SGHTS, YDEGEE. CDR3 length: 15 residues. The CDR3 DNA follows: TGTGCCAGCAGCCCCGCCGTACAGGGAGATGAAAAACTGTTTTTT. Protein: CASSPAVQGDEKLFF.

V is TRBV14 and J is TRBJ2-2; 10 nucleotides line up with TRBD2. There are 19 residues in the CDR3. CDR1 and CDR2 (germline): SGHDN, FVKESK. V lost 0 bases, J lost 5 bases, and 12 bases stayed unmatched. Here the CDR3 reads CASSQEIAGGPAGTGELFF. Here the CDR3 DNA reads TGTGCCAGCAGCCAAGAAATAGCGGGAGGCCCGGCGGGGACCGGGGAGCTGTTTTTT.

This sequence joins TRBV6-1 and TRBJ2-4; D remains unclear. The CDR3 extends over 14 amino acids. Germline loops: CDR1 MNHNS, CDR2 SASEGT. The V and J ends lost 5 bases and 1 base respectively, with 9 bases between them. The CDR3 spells CASSTLEAKNIQYF. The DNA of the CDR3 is TGTGCCAGCAGTACACTCGAGGCCAAAAACATTCAGTACTTC.

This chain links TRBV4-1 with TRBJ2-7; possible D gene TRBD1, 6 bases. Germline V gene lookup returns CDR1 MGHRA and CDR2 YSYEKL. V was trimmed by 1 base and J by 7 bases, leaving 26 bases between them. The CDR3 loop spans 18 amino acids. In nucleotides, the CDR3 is TGCGCCAGCAGCCAAGTAGCAGGGGCTATGATACTGGACCGAGAGCAGTACTTC. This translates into CASSQVAGAMILDREQYF.

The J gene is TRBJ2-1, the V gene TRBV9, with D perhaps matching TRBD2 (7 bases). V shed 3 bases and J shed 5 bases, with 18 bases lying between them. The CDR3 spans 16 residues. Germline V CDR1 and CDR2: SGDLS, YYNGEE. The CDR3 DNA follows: TGTGCCAGCAGCGCCATTGGCGGGGGCCTTAACAATGAGCAGTTCTTC. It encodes CASSAIGGGLNNEQFF.

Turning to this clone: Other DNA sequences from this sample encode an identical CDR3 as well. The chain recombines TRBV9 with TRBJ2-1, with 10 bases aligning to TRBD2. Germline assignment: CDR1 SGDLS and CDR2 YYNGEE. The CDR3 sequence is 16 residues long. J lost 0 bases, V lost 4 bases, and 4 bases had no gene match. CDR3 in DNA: TGTGCCAGCAGCCCGAGGACTAGCGGCTCCTACAATGAGCAGTTCTTC. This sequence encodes CASSPRTSGSYNEQFF.

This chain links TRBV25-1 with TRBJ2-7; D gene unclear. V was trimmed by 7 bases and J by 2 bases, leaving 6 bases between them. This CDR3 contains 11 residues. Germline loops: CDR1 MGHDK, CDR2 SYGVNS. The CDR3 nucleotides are TGTGCCAGCAAGGACGCCTACGAGCAGTACTTC. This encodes CASKDAYEQYF.

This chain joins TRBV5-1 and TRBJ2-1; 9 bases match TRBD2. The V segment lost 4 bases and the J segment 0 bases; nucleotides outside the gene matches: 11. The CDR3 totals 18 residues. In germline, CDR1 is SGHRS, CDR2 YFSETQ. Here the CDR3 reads CASSPLGASGDSYNEQFF. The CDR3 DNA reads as TGCGCCAGCAGCCCATTAGGGGCTAGCGGGGACTCCTACAATGAGCAGTTCTTC.

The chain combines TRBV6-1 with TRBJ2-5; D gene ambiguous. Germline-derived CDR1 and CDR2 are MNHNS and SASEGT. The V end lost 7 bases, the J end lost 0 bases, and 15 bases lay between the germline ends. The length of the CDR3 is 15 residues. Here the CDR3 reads CASMQRWNDQETQYF. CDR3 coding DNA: TGTGCCAGCATGCAGCGCTGGAACGACCAAGAGACCCAGTACTTC.

For the CDR3, the DNA is TGTGCCAGCAGCTCCCAAGTGGGGGGAACCTACAATGAGCAGTTCTTC. It specifies CASSSQVGGTYNEQFF. The rearrangement joins TRBV28 to TRBJ2-1; weak D call: TRBD2 (6 bases). With 6 bases removed from V and 2 bases from J, the gap between germline ends came to 17 bases. The germline CDR1 and CDR2 sequences are MDHEN and SYDVKM. The CDR3 extends over 16 amino acids.

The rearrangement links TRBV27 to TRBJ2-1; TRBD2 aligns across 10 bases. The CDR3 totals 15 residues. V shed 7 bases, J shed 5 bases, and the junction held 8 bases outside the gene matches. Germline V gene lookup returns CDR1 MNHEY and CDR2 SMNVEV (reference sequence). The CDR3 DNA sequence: TGTGCCAGCAACCTAGGACTAGCGGCGGACAATGAGCAGTTCTTC. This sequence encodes CASNLGLAADNEQFF.

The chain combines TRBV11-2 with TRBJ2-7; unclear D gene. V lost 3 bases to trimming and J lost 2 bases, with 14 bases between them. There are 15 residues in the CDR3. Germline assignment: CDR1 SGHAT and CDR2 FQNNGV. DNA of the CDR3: TGTGCCAGCAGCTTTCTCCGGACGGTCACCTACGAGCAGTACTTC. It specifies CASSFLRTVTYEQYF. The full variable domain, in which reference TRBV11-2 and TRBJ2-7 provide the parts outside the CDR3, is EAGVAQSPRYKIIEKRQSVAFWCNPISGHATLYWYQQILGQGPKLLIQFQNNGVVDDSQLPKDRFSAERLKGVDSTLKIQPAKLEDSAVYLCASSFLRTVTYEQYFGPGTRLTVT.

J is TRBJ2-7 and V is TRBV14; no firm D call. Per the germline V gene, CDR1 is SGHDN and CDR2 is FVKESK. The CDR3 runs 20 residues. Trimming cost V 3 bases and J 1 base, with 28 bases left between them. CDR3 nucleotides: TGTGCCAGCAGCCACAAGATTGTGGGCCGGGTTGGGCGAGCTTCCTACGAGCAGTACTTC. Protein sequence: CASSHKIVGRVGRASYEQYF. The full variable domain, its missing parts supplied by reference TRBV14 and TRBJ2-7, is EAGVTQFPSHSVIEKGQTVTLRCDPISGHDNLYWYRRVMGKEIKFLLHFVKESKQDESGMPNNRFLAERTGGTYSTLKVQPAELEDSGVYFCASSHKIVGRVGRASYEQYFGPGTRLTVT.

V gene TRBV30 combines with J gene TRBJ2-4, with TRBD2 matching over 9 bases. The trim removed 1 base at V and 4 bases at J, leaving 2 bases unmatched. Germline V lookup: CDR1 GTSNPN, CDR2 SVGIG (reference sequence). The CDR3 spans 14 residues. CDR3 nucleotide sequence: TGTGCCTGGAGTGCACTAGCGGGTAAAAACATTCAGTACTTC. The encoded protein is CAWSALAGKNIQYF. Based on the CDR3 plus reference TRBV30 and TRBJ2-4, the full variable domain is SQTIHQWPATLVQPVGSPLSLECTVEGTSNPNLYWYRQAAGRGLQLLFYSVGIGQISSEVPQNLSASRPQDRQFILSSKKLLLSDSGFYLCAWSALAGKNIQYFGAGTRLSVL.

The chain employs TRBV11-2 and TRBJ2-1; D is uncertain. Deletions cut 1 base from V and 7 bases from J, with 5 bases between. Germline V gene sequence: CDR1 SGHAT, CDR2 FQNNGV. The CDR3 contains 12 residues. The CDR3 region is CASSLAWNEQFF. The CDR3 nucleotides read TGTGCCAGCAGCTTAGCTTGGAATGAGCAGTTCTTC.

The CDR3 DNA sequence: TGTGCCAGCAGTTACTCAGGGGCTGGTTACGAGCAGTACTTC. Translation gives CASSYSGAGYEQYF. The chain couples TRBV6-5 to TRBJ2-7; tentatively, D is TRBD1 (5 bases). The V end was cut by 0 bases, the J end by 4 bases, with 10 bases between. Germline V gene sequence: CDR1 MNHEY, CDR2 SVGAGI. The CDR3 extends over 14 amino acids.

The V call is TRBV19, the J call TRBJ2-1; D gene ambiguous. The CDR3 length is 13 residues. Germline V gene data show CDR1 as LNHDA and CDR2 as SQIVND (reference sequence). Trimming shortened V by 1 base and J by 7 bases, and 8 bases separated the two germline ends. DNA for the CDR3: TGTGCCAGTAGTATAGTACTTTCAAATGAGCAGTTCTTC. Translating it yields CASSIVLSNEQFF.

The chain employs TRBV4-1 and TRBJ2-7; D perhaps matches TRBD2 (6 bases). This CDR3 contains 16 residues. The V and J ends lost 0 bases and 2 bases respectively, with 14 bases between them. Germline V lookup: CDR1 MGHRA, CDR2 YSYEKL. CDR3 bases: TGCGCCAGCAGCCAAGAAAAGGCCGGGGGAACCTACGAGCAGTACTTC. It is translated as CASSQEKAGGTYEQYF.

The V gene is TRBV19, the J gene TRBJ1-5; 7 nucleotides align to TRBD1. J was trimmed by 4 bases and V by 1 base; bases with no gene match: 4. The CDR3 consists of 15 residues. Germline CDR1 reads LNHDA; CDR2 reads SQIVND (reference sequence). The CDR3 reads CASSIGTGPNQPQHF. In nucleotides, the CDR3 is TGTGCCAGTAGTATAGGGACAGGTCCAAATCAGCCCCAGCATTTT.

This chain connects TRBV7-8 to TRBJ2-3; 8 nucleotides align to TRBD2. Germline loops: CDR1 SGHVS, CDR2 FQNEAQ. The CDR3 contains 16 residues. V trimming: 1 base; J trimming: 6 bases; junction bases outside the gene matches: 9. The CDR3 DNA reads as TGTGCCAGCAGCTTAGGGGCGGGAGGCCCAGCGGATACGCAGTATTTT. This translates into CASSLGAGGPADTQYF.

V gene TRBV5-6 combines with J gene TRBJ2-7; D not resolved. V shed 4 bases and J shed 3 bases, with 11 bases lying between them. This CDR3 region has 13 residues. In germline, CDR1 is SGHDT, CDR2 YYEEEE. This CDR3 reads CASSPGEDYEQYF. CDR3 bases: TGTGCCAGCAGCCCTGGTGAGGACTACGAGCAGTACTTC. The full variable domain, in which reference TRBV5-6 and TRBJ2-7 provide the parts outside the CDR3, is DAGVTQSPTHLIKTRGQQVTLRCSPKSGHDTVSWYQQALGQGPQFIFQYYEEEERQRGNFPDRFSGHQFPNYSSELNVNALLLGDSALYLCASSPGEDYEQYFGPGTRLTVT.

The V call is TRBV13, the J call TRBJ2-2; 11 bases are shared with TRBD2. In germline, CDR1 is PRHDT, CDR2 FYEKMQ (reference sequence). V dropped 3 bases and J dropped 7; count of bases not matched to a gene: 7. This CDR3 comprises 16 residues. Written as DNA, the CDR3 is TGTGCCAGCAGCTTTACCGGACTAGCGGGCGGCGGGGAGCTGTTTTTT. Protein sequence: CASSFTGLAGGGELFF. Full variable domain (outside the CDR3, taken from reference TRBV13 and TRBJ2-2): AAGVIQSPRHLIKEKRETATLKCYPIPRHDTVYWYQQGPGQDPQFLISFYEKMQSDKGSIPDRFSAQQFSDYHSELNMSSLELGDSALYFCASSFTGLAGGGELFFGEGSRLTVL.

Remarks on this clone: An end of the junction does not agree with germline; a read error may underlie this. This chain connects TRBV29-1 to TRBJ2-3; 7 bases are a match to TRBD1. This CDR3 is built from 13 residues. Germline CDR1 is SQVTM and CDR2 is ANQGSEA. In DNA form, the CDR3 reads TGCAGCGGTGAACAGGGGCCCACAGATACGCAGTATTTT. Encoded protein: CSGEQGPTDTQYF.

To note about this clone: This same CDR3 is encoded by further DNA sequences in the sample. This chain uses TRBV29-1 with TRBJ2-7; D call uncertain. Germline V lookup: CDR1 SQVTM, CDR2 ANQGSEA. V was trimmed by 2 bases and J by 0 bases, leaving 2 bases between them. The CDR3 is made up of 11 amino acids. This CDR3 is CSVESSYEQYF. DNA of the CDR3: TGCAGCGTTGAAAGCTCCTACGAGCAGTACTTC.